These T cell receptor beta chains were read from a single sample in a study of tumor-infiltrating lymphocytes in oesophageal squamous cell carcinoma. MiXCR was run by TCRdb on the PCR reads, yielding one entry per CDR3 protein. In the table there are around 12,000 distinct CDR3 sequences, 50% to 55% of which are singletons. Sequencing used esophageal tumor tissue. The source is a female donor with esophageal squamous cell carcinoma. Each CDR3 is given with its conserved first and last residue.

-	TRBV7-3	CASSLGGGRETQYF
TRBJ2-1	TRBV7-6	CASSSDRESGYNEQFF
TRBJ1-2	TRBV19	CASRAGNYGYTF
TRBJ1-3	TRBV7-8	CASSSRPTQDSGNTIYF
TRBJ2-5	TRBV28	CASFSPGEGETQYF
TRBJ2-7	TRBV7-2	CASSLFAGNYEQYF
TRBJ2-3	TRBV28	CASSLTSGVGDTQYF
TRBJ2-3	TRBV10-3	CAISEQGTTDTQYF
-	TRBV6-4	CASSEEADTFYEQYF
TRBJ2-7	TRBV7-6	CASSLDTGTGGGEQYF
TRBJ1-5	TRBV6-2/TRBV6-3	CASSYSGEGGRNQPQHF
TRBJ2-5	TRBV6-1	CASSRTRQTSETQYF
TRBJ2-7	TRBV24-1	CATSDMGEWTYEQYF
TRBJ2-7	TRBV6-2/TRBV6-3	CASSYVQAKSYEQYF
TRBJ2-1	TRBV24-1	CATSDSHVLGKNEQFF
-	TRBV27	CASSLADSTYEQYF
-	TRBV6-1	CASSWGGGYEQYF
TRBJ2-2	TRBV7-3	CASSRPLRGELFF
TRBJ2-3	TRBV7-2	CASSRRGGGYSSTDTQYF
-	TRBV7-3	CASSWGTGEEQYF